The 21 T cell receptor beta chains below come from one sample, sequenced in a study of blood T cell repertoires in COVID-19. Data came from immunoSEQ multiplex PCR; TCRdb stores just in-frame clones and leaves some out. The data hold about 49,000 clones, with around 82% observed a single time. What was sequenced was peripheral blood. These receptor sequences come from a human donor in a cohort sampled during active COVID-19.

The chain recombines TRBV6-5 with TRBJ1-1; 12 bases are shared with TRBD1. Germline V gene data show CDR1 as MNHEY and CDR2 as SVGAGI. CDR3 length: 15 amino acids. V lost 10 bases to trimming and J lost 4 bases; unmatched junction nucleotides: 10. The CDR3 DNA sequence: TGTGCCACGAAGGGACAGGGGGCTTGGAGCACTGAAGCTTTCTTT. This encodes CATKGQGAWSTEAFF.

This clone appeared once. CDR3 DNA sequence: TGTGCCTGGAGGCGGGACAGGGGATCCGGAAGAGGCTACACCTTC. Its protein product is CAWRRDRGSGRGYTF. The V gene is TRBV30, the J gene TRBJ1-2, with TRBD1 matching over 10 bases. This CDR3 region has 15 residues. With 3 bases clipped from V and 8 bases from J, the junction kept 12 bases outside the gene matches. Germline CDR1 is GTSNPN and CDR2 is SVGIG (reference sequence).

The chain is built from TRBV29-1 and TRBJ1-2; tentative D call: TRBD1 (5 bases). This CDR3 has 12 amino acids. In germline, CDR1 is SQVTM, CDR2 ANQGSEA. V was cut by 7 bases and J by 4 bases, with 13 bases left in between. CDR3 nucleotides: TGCAGCGCCGAGCGACAGAGCTATGGCTACACCTTC. Translation gives CSAERQSYGYTF.

The chain links TRBV19 to TRBJ1-2; 9 nucleotides agree with TRBD1. Per germline, CDR1 LNHDA and CDR2 SQIVND (reference sequence). The CDR3 runs to 18 residues. After removal of 6 bases from V and 1 base from J, the junction contained 15 bases not matched to a gene. CDR3 residues: CASSLKPTGQGSNYGYTF. As DNA, the CDR3 is TGTGCCAGTAGCCTAAAACCTACTGGACAGGGGAGTAACTATGGCTACACCTTC.

This clone came up a few times. This chain connects TRBV7-2 to TRBJ1-5; no definite D call. Germline CDR1 reads SGHTA; CDR2 reads FQGNSA. Trimming shortened V by 0 bases and J by 2 bases, and 11 bases separated the two germline ends. The CDR3 is 16 residues long. CDR3 residues: CASSLAWGVGNQPQHF. In nucleotides, the CDR3 is TGTGCCAGCAGCTTAGCATGGGGAGTGGGCAATCAGCCCCAGCATTTT.

The chain joins TRBV6-6 to TRBJ1-4; a possible D gene is TRBD1 (6 bases). The V end lost 6 bases, the J end lost 8 bases, and 22 bases lay between the germline ends. This CDR3 is built from 16 residues. CDR1 and CDR2 from the germline V gene are MNHNY and SVGAGI (reference sequence). CDR3 nucleotide sequence: TGTGCCAGCAGACTGCTGGGGGGGCGCGGCCAAGAAAAACTGTTTTTT. Its protein is CASRLLGGRGQEKLFF.

The V and J genes are TRBV5-1 and TRBJ1-6; TRBD1 might be the D (5 bases). Germline V gene lookup returns CDR1 SGHRS and CDR2 YFSETQ. This CDR3 region has 14 residues. Trimming removed 4 bases at V and 7 bases at J, with 12 bases between. Written as DNA, the CDR3 is TGCGCCAGCAGCCCCGCGGAGGGGAATTCACCCCTCCACTTT. Its protein is CASSPAEGNSPLHF.

V gene TRBV19 combines with J gene TRBJ2-7; 10 bases match TRBD1. V was pared by 5 bases and J by 4 bases, with 8 bases of the junction left unmatched. Per the germline V gene, CDR1 is LNHDA and CDR2 is SQIVND (reference sequence). The CDR3 is made up of 15 amino acids. The CDR3 spells CASSSRTGGSYEQYF. CDR3 DNA: TGTGCCAGTAGTTCGCGGACAGGGGGTTCTTACGAGCAGTACTTC.

The V gene is TRBV11-2, the J gene TRBJ2-1; maybe TRBD2 (6 bases). The CDR3 has 13 residues. Trimming removed 0 bases from V and 8 bases from J, with 8 bases in between. Per germline, CDR1 SGHAT and CDR2 FQNNGV. The chain's CDR3 is CASSLDRRDEQFF. CDR3 sequence (DNA): TGTGCCAGCAGCTTAGATCGGAGGGATGAGCAGTTCTTC.

In regard to this clone: A read error may account for a junction end that differs from germline. This chain links TRBV7-2 with TRBJ1-1; 7 bases are a match to TRBD1. The CDR3 has 15 residues. Germline loops: CDR1 SGHTA, CDR2 FQGNSA. In DNA form, the CDR3 reads TGTGCCAGCAGCCTTACTATTGGGACAGACACTGGAGCTTTCTTT. Residues: CASSLTIGTDTGAFF.

V and J are TRBV11-1 and TRBJ2-7; D perhaps matches TRBD2 (7 bases). Trimming removed 5 bases at V and 6 bases at J, with 14 bases between. The CDR3 spans 13 residues. CDR1 is SGHAT and CDR2 is FQDESV in the germline V gene (reference sequence). The DNA for the CDR3 is TGTGCCAGCAGCCCCCGGCGGGGGCGCGAGCAGTACTTC. Translating gives CASSPRRGREQYF.

This chain joins TRBV12-5 and TRBJ2-1; 7 bases map to TRBD1. The CDR3 contains 15 residues. Losses at the gene ends were 1 base for V and 4 bases for J; bases not matched to a gene: 4. From germline, CDR1 is LGHNT and CDR2 FRNRAP. CDR3 sequence reads: CASGLAGTEYNEQFF. In nucleotides, the CDR3 is TGTGCTAGTGGTTTGGCCGGGACAGAATACAATGAGCAGTTCTTC. Together with reference TRBV12-5 and TRBJ2-1, the CDR3 gives the full variable domain: DARVTQTPRHKVTEMGQEVTMRCQPILGHNTVFWYRQTMMQGLELLAYFRNRAPLDDSGMPKDRFSAEMPDATLATLKIQPSEPRDSAVYFCASGLAGTEYNEQFFGPGTRLTVL.

In this sample, this clone turned up a few times. This chain uses TRBV4-1 with TRBJ1-5, with D perhaps matching TRBD1 (5 bases). This CDR3 comprises 18 residues. V dropped 1 base and J dropped 3 bases, with 19 bases sitting between them. Germline lookup yields CDR1 MGHRA and CDR2 YSYEKL. The CDR3 nucleotides are TGCGCCAGCAGCCAAGTCCCCCCGACAGTTCTGACCAATCAGCCCCAGCATTTT. Amino acids: CASSQVPPTVLTNQPQHF.

This clone was counted a single time. The chain is built from TRBV2 and TRBJ1-2; 9 bases map to TRBD1. With V trimmed by 4 bases and J by 8 bases, 5 bases remained unmatched. Germline V CDR1 and CDR2: SNHLY, FYNNEI. This CDR3 is built from 13 residues. The CDR3 bases are TGTGCCAGCAGTGTGAGGACAGGGGAGGGCTACACCTTC. Translating gives CASSVRTGEGYTF.

The chain joins TRBV18 to TRBJ1-5; 9 nucleotides align to TRBD1. The germline V gene encodes CDR1 KGHSH and CDR2 LQKENI. The CDR3 is 16 residues long. Unmatched junction bases numbered 8, after V lost 2 bases and J lost 6 bases. This CDR3 is CASSPTTGGGVQPQHF. CDR3 bases: TGTGCCAGCTCACCAACTACAGGGGGCGGAGTTCAGCCCCAGCATTTT. The full variable domain, rest sourced from reference TRBV18 and TRBJ1-5, is NAGVMQNPRHLVRRRGQEARLRCSPMKGHSHVYWYRQLPEEGLKFMVYLQKENIIDESGMPKERFSAEFPKEGPSILRIQQVVRGDSAAYFCASSPTTGGGVQPQHFGDGTRLSIL.

The chain carries TRBV7-2 and TRBJ2-4; TRBD2 is a possible D gene (6 bases). CDR1 and CDR2 from the germline V gene are SGHTA and FQGNSA. The length of the CDR3 is 16 residues. V lost 3 bases and J 0 bases, leaving 12 bases between the germline ends. This chain's CDR3 is CASSFGGKIAKNIQYF. The CDR3 DNA sequence: TGTGCCAGCAGCTTTGGCGGGAAGATAGCCAAAAACATTCAGTACTTC.

This clone appeared a single time. The CDR3 reads CASSEGQQGNTIYF. CDR3 DNA sequence: TGTGCCAGCAGTGAAGGACAGCAAGGAAACACCATATATTTT. The chain joins TRBV6-1 to TRBJ1-3; D is possibly TRBD1 (5 bases). The CDR3 consists of 14 residues. CDR1 MNHNS and CDR2 SASEGT come from the germline V gene. V shed 1 base and J shed 4 bases, with 8 bases lying between them.

This clone has only one observation. The chain couples TRBV15 to TRBJ2-5, with 8 bases that match TRBD2. The CDR3 is made up of 22 amino acids. CDR1 LNHNV and CDR2 YYDKDF come from the germline V gene (reference sequence). Trimming at V came to 3 bases and at J to 2 bases, leaving 26 bases not matched to a gene. For the CDR3, the DNA is TGTGCCACCAGCAGGGGCCCGAGGGTCCCTACCCACCCGGGACTAGGGCAAGAGACCCAGTACTTC. Protein product: CATSRGPRVPTHPGLGQETQYF.

The rearrangement uses TRBV6-2 or TRBV6-3 and TRBJ2-3, with D tentatively TRBD2 (6 bases). Trimming cost V 5 bases and J 2 bases, with 14 bases left between them. Per the germline V gene, CDR1 is MNHEY and CDR2 is SVGEGT. The CDR3 is made up of 15 amino acids. CDR3 sequence (DNA): TGTGCCAGCAGTGTGGACTACCCTTTCACAGATACGCAGTATTTT. Translation gives CASSVDYPFTDTQYF.

Here the CDR3 reads CASSLAGTANYGYTF. The CDR3, as DNA: TGTGCCAGCAGCTTAGCCGGGACAGCTAACTATGGCTACACCTTC. V gene TRBV7-9 combines with J gene TRBJ1-2; 7 bases map to TRBD1. This CDR3 is 15 amino acids long. V was clipped by 0 bases and J by 0 bases; unmatched bases: 1. CDR1 is SEHNR and CDR2 is FQNEAQ in the germline V gene (reference sequence).

The rearrangement uses TRBV29-1 and TRBJ1-3, with 9 positions matching TRBD1. Germline V gene data show CDR1 as SQVTM and CDR2 as ANQGSEA. Trimming removed 6 bases from V and 6 bases from J; junction bases left unmatched: 6. The CDR3 runs to 13 residues. This chain's CDR3 is CSVGQGNENTIYF. CDR3 nucleotides: TGCAGCGTGGGACAGGGTAATGAAAACACCATATATTTT.